This T cell receptor (beta chain) was observed in a study of T cells expressing NK-cell markers (dated by TCRdb to about 2020). About the full investigation: TCR beta-chain repertoires were profiled in sorted CD3+CD56+NKG2C+, CD3+CD56+NKG2C- and CD3+CD56-NKG2C+ T-cell subsets from several donors. All eight donors whose samples were sequenced were randomly selected healthy volunteers, three of them men and five women. Of the eight sequenced donors, seven were found to be HCMV-seropositive and one was found to be HCMV-seronegative. The libraries were sequenced on Illumina HiSeq 2000/2500, MiSeq or NextSeq, producing 2 x 150 bp reads.

As regards this clonotype: Its antigen has not been determined.

Sequencing relied on an Illumina HiSeq 2000. The TCR beta cDNA libraries were made using 5'RACE template switching, a step that added both a universal primer site and unique molecular identifiers. Priming for cDNA synthesis came from the TCR beta constant segment, and two successive PCR amplification steps followed. For the original study's pipeline: MIGEC handled demultiplexing of the reads and grouping by UMI, while MiTCR was used to assemble and quantify clonotypes. To exclude erroneous sequences, any TCR cDNA sequence not supported by at least two reads was discarded. The tcR package was used for downstream repertoire analysis, and clonotypes were matched across fractions by CDR3 nucleotide sequence plus V segment. VDJmatch was used to annotate antigen specificity against VDJdb, with one amino acid substitution allowed in CDR3. TCRdb reprocessed the reads and provides one entry for every CDR3 protein sequence; no DNA is given. The V and J calls here are based on TCRdb, not the publication. This specimen's table enumerates 440,000 or so distinct CDR3 sequences. The ten largest clonotypes hold 7.3% of the sample.

A commercial ELISA kit detecting HCMV-specific IgG in serum was used to determine HCMV serostatus. Peripheral blood mononuclear cells were isolated from blood by Ficoll density gradient centrifugation. From its cysteine to its phenylalanine, the CDR3 spans 15 amino acids. No DNA accompanies this entry. Looking up the germline V gene yields CDR1 SGHRS and CDR2 YFSETQ. On the study overall, not on this receptor specifically: It remained unclear whether the expanded NKG2C-expressing T cell clones were specific for HCMV antigens. Those dominant clonotypes were again the most abundant among CD3+CD56-NKG2C+ cells in a few donors, at about 28.3-65%. In over five donors, the dominant CD3+CD56+NKG2C+ clonotypes were among the top 10 CD8+ clonotypes and accounted for roughly 1.0-7.5% of CD8+ T cells.

This chain joins TRBV5-1 to TRBJ2-3; TCRdb proposes TRBD2, but this gene call is untestable without DNA. The TCR originated in a woman between 18 and 70 years old in good health. Sequencing was done on a sample of blood T cells: a sorted CD56 or NKG2C T cell subset, CD4+ or CD8+ T cells, or bulk PBMC T cells (not recorded which). The CDR3: CASSSLAGTTDTQYF.